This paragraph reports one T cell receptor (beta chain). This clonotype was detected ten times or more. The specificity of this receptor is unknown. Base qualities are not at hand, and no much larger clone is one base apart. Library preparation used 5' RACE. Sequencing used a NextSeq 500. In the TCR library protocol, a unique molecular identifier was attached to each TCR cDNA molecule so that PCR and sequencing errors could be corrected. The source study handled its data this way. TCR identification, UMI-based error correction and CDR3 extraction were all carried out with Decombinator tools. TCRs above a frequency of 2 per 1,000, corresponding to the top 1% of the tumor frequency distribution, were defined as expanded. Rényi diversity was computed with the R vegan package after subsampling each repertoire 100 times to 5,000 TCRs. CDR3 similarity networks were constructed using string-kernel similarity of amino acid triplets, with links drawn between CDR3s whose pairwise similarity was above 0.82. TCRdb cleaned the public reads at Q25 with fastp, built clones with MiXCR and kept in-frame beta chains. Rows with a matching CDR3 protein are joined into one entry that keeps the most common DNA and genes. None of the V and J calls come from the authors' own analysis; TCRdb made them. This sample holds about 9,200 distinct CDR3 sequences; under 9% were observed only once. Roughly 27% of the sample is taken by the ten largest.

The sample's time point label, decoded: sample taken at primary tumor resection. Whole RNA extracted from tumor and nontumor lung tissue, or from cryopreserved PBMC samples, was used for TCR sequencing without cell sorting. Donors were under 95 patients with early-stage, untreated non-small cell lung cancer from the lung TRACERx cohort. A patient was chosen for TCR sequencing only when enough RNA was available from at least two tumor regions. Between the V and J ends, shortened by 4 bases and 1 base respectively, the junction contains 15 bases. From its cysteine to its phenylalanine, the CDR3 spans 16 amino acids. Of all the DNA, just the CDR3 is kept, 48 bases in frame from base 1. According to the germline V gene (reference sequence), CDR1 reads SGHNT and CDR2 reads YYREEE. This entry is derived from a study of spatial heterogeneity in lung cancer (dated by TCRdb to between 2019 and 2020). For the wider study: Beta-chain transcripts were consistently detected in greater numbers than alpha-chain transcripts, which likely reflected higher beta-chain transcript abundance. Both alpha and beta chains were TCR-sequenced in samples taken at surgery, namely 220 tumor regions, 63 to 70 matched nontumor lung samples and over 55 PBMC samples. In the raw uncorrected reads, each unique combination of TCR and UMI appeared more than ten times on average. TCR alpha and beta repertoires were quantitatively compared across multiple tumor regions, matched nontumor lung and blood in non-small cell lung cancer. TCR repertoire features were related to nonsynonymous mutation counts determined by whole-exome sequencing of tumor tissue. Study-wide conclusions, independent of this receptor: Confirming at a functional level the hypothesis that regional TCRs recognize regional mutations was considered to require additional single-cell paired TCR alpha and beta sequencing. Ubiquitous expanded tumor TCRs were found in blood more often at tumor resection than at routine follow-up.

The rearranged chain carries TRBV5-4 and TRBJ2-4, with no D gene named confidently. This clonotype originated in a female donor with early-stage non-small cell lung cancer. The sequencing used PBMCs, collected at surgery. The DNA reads TGTGCCAGCAGCGACGCCCCGCGAACGGCCAAAAACATTCAGTACTTC. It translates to CASSDAPRTAKNIQYF.